The 12 T cell receptor beta chains in this list originate from one sample, sequenced in a study of T-cell memory formation after mild COVID-19 (dated by TCRdb to 2020 to 2023). Libraries were constructed by 5' RACE. For sequencing, an Illumina NovaSeq 6000 was employed. Using fastp trimming at Q25 and MiXCR clonotype assembly, TCRdb reanalyzed the public sequencing data and kept in-frame beta chains. Each CDR3 protein gets just one entry, which takes the most common genes and DNA from the rows behind it. This sample holds just under 150,000 distinct CDR3 sequences; roughly a fifth were observed only once. About 2.3% of the sample is in the top ten clones. What was sequenced was PBMCs or a T cell subset sorted from them (not recorded which). The source of these receptors is an adult woman who had mild COVID-19 (a few samples of this study predate the infection). The sample titles of this study are shuffled in the database, so cell type and time point are left out; the donor was told from shared clones.

In this sample, this clonotype turned up a few times. This chain joins TRBV7-9 and TRBJ2-7; 8 nucleotides align to TRBD2. CDR3 size: 15 residues. J was trimmed by 5 bases and V by 1 base; bases with no gene match: 7. Germline assignment: CDR1 SEHNR and CDR2 FQNEAQ (reference sequence). CDR3 protein: CASSLVKREWDEQYF. The CDR3 DNA reads TGTGCCAGCAGCTTAGTAAAGCGGGAGTGGGACGAGCAGTACTTC. Supplemented by reference TRBV7-9 and TRBJ2-7, the full variable domain reads DTGVSQNPRHKITKRGQNVTFRCDPISEHNRLYWYRQTLGQGPEFLTYFQNEAQLEKSRLLSDRFSAERPKGSFSTLEIQRTEQGDSAMYLCASSLVKREWDEQYFGPGTRLTVT.

The chain couples TRBV5-1 to TRBJ2-2, with unresolved D. Germline loops: CDR1 SGHRS, CDR2 YFSETQ. This CDR3 has 15 residues. Trimming removed 2 bases from V and 0 bases from J, with 8 bases in between. The CDR3 here is CASSLDAANTGELFF. CDR3 sequence (DNA): TGCGCCAGCAGCTTAGACGCTGCGAACACCGGGGAGCTGTTTTTT.

This clonotype has only a few counts. The V gene is TRBV5-5, the J gene TRBJ2-5; 8 bases align to TRBD2. Trimming took 0 bases from V and 12 from J; bases not matched to a gene: 1. Looked up from germline, CDR1 is SGHKS and CDR2 is YYEKEE (reference sequence). The CDR3 runs to 11 residues. The CDR3: CASSLEAGEYF. CDR3 DNA sequence: TGTGCCAGCAGCTTGGAAGCGGGGGAGTACTTC.

This chain connects TRBV5-1 to TRBJ2-1; the D call may be TRBD1 or TRBD2 (5 bases each). Deletions cut 0 bases from V and 2 bases from J, with 12 bases between. Germline V gene sequence: CDR1 SGHRS, CDR2 YFSETQ. The CDR3 contains 16 residues. CDR3 sequence: CASSLAFGTTYNEQFF. The CDR3 DNA reads as TGCGCCAGCAGCTTGGCATTCGGGACGACCTACAATGAGCAGTTCTTC.

The chain is built from TRBV7-2 and TRBJ2-2; D not resolved. V lost 0 bases and J 6 bases, leaving 8 bases between the germline ends. Germline lookup yields CDR1 SGHTA and CDR2 FQGNSA. This CDR3 spans 14 amino acids. The CDR3 spells CASSLAGWAGELFF. The CDR3 DNA follows: TGTGCCAGCAGCTTAGCGGGTTGGGCCGGGGAGCTGTTTTTT.

This clonotype was seen a few times. The chain carries TRBV5-5 and TRBJ2-3; D ambiguous. The germline CDR1 and CDR2 sequences are SGHKS and YYEKEE (reference sequence). V was pared by 0 bases and J by 4 bases, with 3 bases between. The CDR3 contains 12 residues. As DNA, the CDR3 is TGTGCCAGCAGCTTGGTCGCAGATACGCAGTATTTT. Translating it yields CASSLVADTQYF.

The chain combines TRBV11-2 with TRBJ1-1, with 9 bases fitting TRBD1. The germline V gene encodes CDR1 SGHAT and CDR2 FQNNGV. The CDR3 is 15 residues long. V was pared by 5 bases and J by 4 bases, with 8 bases of the junction left unmatched. CDR3 region: CASSLRTGEGTEAFF. DNA for the CDR3: TGTGCCAGCAGCCTTCGGACAGGGGAGGGCACTGAAGCTTTCTTT.

This clonotype came up a few times. The chain joins TRBV6-2 or TRBV6-3 to TRBJ2-6, with D perhaps matching TRBD2 (5 bases). The length of the CDR3 is 15 residues. Trimming removed 6 bases at V and 2 bases at J, with 11 bases between. The germline CDR1 and CDR2 sequences are MNHEY and SVGEGT. This CDR3 is CASSLAFAGANVLTF. In DNA, the CDR3 is TGTGCCAGCAGCCTAGCTTTCGCTGGGGCCAACGTCCTGACTTTC.

The chain links TRBV15 to TRBJ2-7; D may match TRBD1 or TRBD2 (5 bases each). The CDR3 runs 18 residues. V gave up 0 bases and J gave up 2 bases, with 20 bases separating them. Germline CDR1 LNHNV, CDR2 YYDKDF (reference sequence). CDR3: CATSRDFSGTLITYEQYF. The CDR3 nucleotides read TGTGCCACCAGCAGAGATTTTTCAGGGACCCTTATAACCTACGAGCAGTACTTC.

J is TRBJ2-1 and V is TRBV5-5; D is perhaps TRBD1 or TRBD2 (5 bases each). V dropped 4 bases and J dropped 10 bases, with 18 bases sitting between them. In germline, CDR1 is SGHKS, CDR2 YYEKEE (reference sequence). The CDR3 extends over 14 amino acids. In nucleotides, the CDR3 is TGTGCCAGCAGCCCTGGGACCTGGTACGGGGAGCAGTTCTTC. Translation gives CASSPGTWYGEQFF.

This clonotype was counted between two and nine times. V is TRBV7-8 and J is TRBJ2-1, with TRBD2 identical over 13 bases. The CDR3 totals 18 residues. The junction had 13 bases not matched to a gene; V was cut back by 2 bases and J by 9 bases. Germline V gene sequence: CDR1 SGHVS, CDR2 FQNEAQ. The CDR3 here is CASSLLRGGLAGESEQFF. Here the CDR3 DNA reads TGTGCCAGCAGCTTATTGCGGGGCGGACTAGCGGGAGAAAGTGAGCAGTTCTTC.

This clonotype was observed a handful of times. The rearrangement uses TRBV7-9 and TRBJ2-1; 9 nucleotides align to TRBD2. Germline assignment: CDR1 SEHNR and CDR2 FQNEAQ (reference sequence). The CDR3 loop spans 15 amino acids. The junction had 11 bases not matched to a gene; V was cut back by 6 bases and J by 8 bases. The CDR3 region is CASRGVSGRKYEQFF. In DNA form, the CDR3 reads TGTGCCAGCAGGGGAGTAAGCGGGAGGAAATATGAGCAGTTCTTC.